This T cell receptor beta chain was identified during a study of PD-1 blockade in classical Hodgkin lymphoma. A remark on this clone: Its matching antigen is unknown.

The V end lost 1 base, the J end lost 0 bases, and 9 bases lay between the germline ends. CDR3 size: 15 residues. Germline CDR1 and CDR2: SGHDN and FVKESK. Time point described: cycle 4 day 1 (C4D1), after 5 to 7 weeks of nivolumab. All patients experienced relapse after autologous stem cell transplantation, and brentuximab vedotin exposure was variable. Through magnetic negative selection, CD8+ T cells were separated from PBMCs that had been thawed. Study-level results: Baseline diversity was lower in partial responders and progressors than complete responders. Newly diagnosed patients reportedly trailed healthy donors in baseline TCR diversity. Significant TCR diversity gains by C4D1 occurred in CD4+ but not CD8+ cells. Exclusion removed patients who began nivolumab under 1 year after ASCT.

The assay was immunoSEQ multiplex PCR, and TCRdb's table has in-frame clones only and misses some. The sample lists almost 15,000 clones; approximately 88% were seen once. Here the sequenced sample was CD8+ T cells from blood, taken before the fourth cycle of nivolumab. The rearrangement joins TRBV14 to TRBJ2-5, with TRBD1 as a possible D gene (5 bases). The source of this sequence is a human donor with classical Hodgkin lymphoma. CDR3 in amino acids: CASSQGWGNQETQYF. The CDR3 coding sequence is TGTGCCAGCAGCCAAGGGTGGGGCAACCAAGAGACCCAGTACTTC.